The text below deals with one T cell receptor (beta chain). Its antigen remains unknown. Germline lookup yields CDR1 LGHDT and CDR2 YNNKEL (reference sequence). V lost 3 bases to trimming and J lost 5 bases; unmatched junction nucleotides: 3. CDR3 length equals 14 residues. TCR beta CDR3 regions were amplified from RNA transcripts. Researchers ran a first-round RT-PCR on the TCR CDR3 using the HTBI primer set. TCRdb fed the multiplex PCR reads into MiXCR, producing one record per CDR3 protein. Of 300,000 to 400,000 distinct CDR3 sequences listed, 15% to 20% are singletons. The source of the sample is a study of T cells in Graves' hyperthyroidism and ophthalmopathy. Whole-study context: Before any treatment, at initial diagnosis, peripheral blood was collected. Notes on the study in general: Among clonotypes expanded in thyroid above 0.001, most were also found in blood. Ophthalmopathy was told apart from stable hyperthyroidism by a 13 V-J model. Progression to ophthalmopathy was predicted a median of roughly 6.6 months early.

Sequencing input: blood. The chain links TRBV3-1 to TRBJ2-2; TRBD2 aligns across 7 bases. The TCR sequence derives from a woman aged 50 to 60 with Graves' hyperthyroidism. CDR3 nucleotides: TGTGCCAGCAGCCAGGGGGGGAGGACCGGGGAGCTGTTTTTT. The encoded protein is CASSQGGRTGELFF.